This T cell receptor beta chain emerged from a study of T cell responses to AZD1222 COVID-19 vaccine. The method was immunoSEQ multiplex PCR; TCRdb's version includes in-frame clones alone and lacks a portion of them. The data hold fewer than 200,000 clones, with approximately 90% observed a single time. V was pared by 3 bases and J by 2 bases, with 20 bases between. CDR3 size: 18 residues. The germline CDR1 and CDR2 sequences are LGHDT and YNNKEL (reference sequence). Study-level points and caveats: The peak T cell response came first, and repertoires were sampled only after it. Spike-specific TCR breadth and depth grew following two AZD1222 doses. Along spike, vaccine-associated CD4 TCRs were found throughout, with dominance at 160-218 and 743-854.

Of note for this clone: The antigen remains undetermined.

The sequence was obtained from an adult who received the AZD1222 COVID-19 vaccine. This chain links TRBV3-1 (or the pseudogene TRBV3-2) with TRBJ1-5; D is perhaps TRBD1 (6 bases). The sample in question was peripheral blood, obtained 28 days after the second AZD1222 dose. The CDR3 DNA reads as TGTGCCAGCAGCCACGGTCCGGGGGGCTTAGGGGGCAATCAGCCCCAGCATTTT. This translates into CASSHGPGGLGGNQPQHF.